The 27 T cell receptor beta chains listed next were all sequenced from one sample in a study of blood T cells in healthy people across ages. Combining a sample-barcoded 5' primer with a J-beta primer mix, a second PCR ran for roughly 7 to 12 cycles. TCRdb re-derived calls from the 5' RACE reads in MiXCR, one entry per CDR3 protein. The sample lists 700,000 to 950,000 distinct CDR3 sequences, 58% occurring once. The source material was blood. Every receptor here comes from a man aged 25-45 years in good health.

This clonotype has only a few counts. The chain recombines TRBV7-2 with TRBJ1-2; 9 nucleotides line up with TRBD1. Germline V lookup: CDR1 SGHTA, CDR2 FQGNSA. The CDR3 extends over 13 amino acids. J lost 8 bases, V lost 5 bases, and 6 bases had no gene match. The CDR3 loop is CASSRTGGEGYTF. Here the CDR3 DNA reads TGTGCCAGCAGCCGTACAGGGGGCGAGGGCTACACCTTC.

This clonotype was observed a few times. V gene TRBV2 combines with J gene TRBJ2-1, with D tentatively TRBD2 (6 bases). The CDR3 extends over 13 amino acids. Per germline, CDR1 SNHLY and CDR2 FYNNEI. V was cut by 6 bases and J by 10 bases, with 16 bases left in between. CDR3 coding DNA: TGTGCCAGCAGCCGAAACGGGGGAGTAGAGCAGTTCTTC. Translation: CASSRNGGVEQFF.

This chain connects TRBV3-1 to TRBJ2-7; no definite D call. CDR1 is LGHDT and CDR2 is YNNKEL in the germline V gene (reference sequence). V was shortened by 1 base and J by 4 bases, with 14 bases between the two germline ends. This CDR3 has 15 amino acids. In DNA form, the CDR3 reads TGTGCCAGCAGCCAAGCTGGGTCGGGTCTTTACGAGCAGTACTTC. Encoded protein: CASSQAGSGLYEQYF.

Only one count was recorded for this clonotype. J is TRBJ1-2 and V is TRBV12-5, with TRBD1 matching over 7 bases. CDR1 and CDR2 from the germline V gene are LGHNT and FRNRAP. With 4 bases clipped from V and 7 bases from J, the junction kept 9 bases outside the gene matches. The CDR3 totals 14 residues. The CDR3 DNA sequence: TGTGCTAGTGGTTGGAACAGGGGAGTTTCTGGCTACACCTTC. Translation gives CASGWNRGVSGYTF. Full variable domain (rest looked up from reference TRBV12-5 and TRBJ1-2): DARVTQTPRHKVTEMGQEVTMRCQPILGHNTVFWYRQTMMQGLELLAYFRNRAPLDDSGMPKDRFSAEMPDATLATLKIQPSEPRDSAVYFCASGWNRGVSGYTFGSGTRLTVV.

The chain recombines TRBV28 with TRBJ2-1, with D maybe TRBD1 (6 bases). V lost 5 bases and J lost 2, with 16 bases in between. This CDR3 has 16 residues. From germline, CDR1 is MDHEN and CDR2 SYDVKM. CDR3 DNA: TGTGCCAGCAGTCCACGGGCAGGGGTCCCCTACAATGAGCAGTTCTTC. It codes for CASSPRAGVPYNEQFF.

This chain uses TRBV7-2 with TRBJ2-7; D is unresolved. Germline V gene data show CDR1 as SGHTA and CDR2 as FQGNSA. Trimming took off 2 bases at V and 6 bases at J, with 11 bases between the two ends. The CDR3 contains 13 residues. CDR3 sequence (DNA): TGTGCCAGCAGCTTAAACCTAGAGCCCGAGCAGTACTTC. Translated, it gives CASSLNLEPEQYF.

This chain uses TRBV18 with TRBJ2-1; no firm D call. This CDR3 comprises 15 residues. V shed 6 bases and J shed 8 bases, with 20 bases lying between them. Germline V gene data show CDR1 as KGHSH and CDR2 as LQKENI. The chain's CDR3 is CASSEFASTLYEQFF. The CDR3 region has the DNA TGTGCCAGCTCCGAGTTTGCCAGCACCTTGTATGAGCAGTTCTTC.

The V call is TRBV7-8, the J call TRBJ2-3; D is undetermined. V lost 5 bases and J 2 bases, leaving 11 bases between the germline ends. This CDR3 is 14 amino acids long. The germline V gene has CDR1 SGHVS and CDR2 FQNEAQ. CDR3 in DNA: TGTGCCAGCAGCATGCCAGAACTCACAGATACGCAGTATTTT. Translating it yields CASSMPELTDTQYF.

On this clonotype itself: A read error may account for a junction end that differs from germline. The chain combines TRBV7-9 with TRBJ2-7, with TRBD2 matching over 11 bases. CDR3 length: 14 amino acids. Per germline, CDR1 SEHNR and CDR2 FQNEAQ (reference sequence). The CDR3 DNA reads TGTGCCGGCAGCTCCCGGACTAGCGGGCACGAGCAGTACTTC. Protein product: CAGSSRTSGHEQYF.

J is TRBJ2-7 and V is TRBV6-2 or TRBV6-3; D unclear. Germline lookup yields CDR1 MNHEY and CDR2 SVGEGT. The CDR3 extends over 12 amino acids. Between the trimmed V and J ends, which lost 2 bases and 5 bases, there was a span of 7 bases. The CDR3 spells CASSYAKDEQYF. The CDR3 nucleotides read TGTGCCAGCAGTTACGCCAAGGACGAGCAGTACTTC.

This chain joins TRBV3-1 and TRBJ2-7, with D unresolved. Germline CDR1 reads LGHDT; CDR2 reads YNNKEL (reference sequence). The V gene lost 1 base and the J gene lost 3 bases, with 16 bases spanning the gap. This CDR3 has 16 amino acids. The CDR3 nucleotides are TGTGCCAGCAGCCAAGTTCTTCCTCGTAATAACTACGAGCAGTACTTC. Its translation: CASSQVLPRNNYEQYF.

The genes are TRBV18 and TRBJ2-1, with 12 positions matching TRBD1. From germline, CDR1 is KGHSH and CDR2 LQKENI. V shed 2 bases and J 7 bases; nucleotides not matched to a gene: 3. The CDR3 runs to 15 residues. The CDR3 bases are TGTGCCAGCTCACCAGGGGACAGGGGGCTTAATGAGCAGTTCTTC. Protein: CASSPGDRGLNEQFF.

In this sample, this clonotype turned up a few times. This chain links TRBV7-2 with TRBJ2-5; tentatively, D is TRBD1 or TRBD2 (5 bases each). The V gene lost 5 bases and the J gene lost 5 bases, with 15 bases spanning the gap. CDR3 size: 14 residues. CDR1 SGHTA and CDR2 FQGNSA come from the germline V gene. The CDR3 sequence is CASSPTGTRETQYF. CDR3 DNA: TGTGCCAGCAGCCCTACCGGGACCCGGGAGACCCAGTACTTC.

This CDR3 is CASSMTGNPAGGYTF. CDR3 bases: TGTGCCAGCAGCATGACAGGGAACCCGGCGGGGGGCTACACCTTC. V gene TRBV7-8 combines with J gene TRBJ1-2, with TRBD1 matching over 7 bases. Germline values: CDR1 SGHVS, CDR2 FQNEAQ. V dropped 5 bases and J dropped 8; count of bases not matched to a gene: 14. The CDR3 extends over 15 amino acids.

The V gene is TRBV20-1, the J gene TRBJ1-6; D gene uncertain. Trimming cost V 0 bases and J 9 bases, with 12 bases left between them. The CDR3 covers 14 residues. Germline CDR1 and CDR2: DFQATT and SNEGSKA (reference sequence). CDR3 region: CSAREAAGSSPLHF. CDR3 nucleotide sequence: TGCAGTGCTAGAGAGGCGGCGGGGAGTTCACCCCTCCACTTT.

The CDR3 protein is CSARDQVGARETQYF. As DNA, the CDR3 is TGCAGTGCTAGAGACCAAGTGGGGGCGAGGGAGACCCAGTACTTC. The gene calls are TRBV20-1 and TRBJ2-7, with D possibly being TRBD1 (6 bases). The DNA end is a closer match to TRBJ2-5, so the J assignment may be wrong. The CDR3 has 15 amino acids. CDR1 and CDR2 from the germline V gene are DFQATT and SNEGSKA (reference sequence).

The sample holds a few counts of this clonotype. The V gene is TRBV10-3, the J gene TRBJ2-1, with 9 bases fitting TRBD1. Looked up from germline, CDR1 is ENHRY and CDR2 is SYGVKD. The CDR3 is made up of 15 amino acids. V shed 8 bases, J shed 7 bases, and the junction held 12 bases outside the gene matches. The CDR3 protein is CAIGGRDRDRNEQFF. CDR3 bases: TGTGCCATCGGAGGTCGGGACAGGGATCGGAATGAGCAGTTCTTC.

The gene calls are TRBV4-3 and TRBJ2-7, with TRBD2 matching over 10 bases. Germline CDR1 and CDR2: LGHNA and YSLEER. The CDR3 covers 15 residues. The V and J ends lost 4 bases and 3 bases, in that order; junction bases with no gene match: 6. In DNA, the CDR3 is TGCGCCAGCAGCCGATATAGCGGGAGGAACTACGAGCAGTACTTC. Translation: CASSRYSGRNYEQYF.

With regard to this clonotype: An end of the junction does not agree with germline; a read error may underlie this. This chain connects TRBV3-1 to TRBJ1-4; the match to TRBD1 covers 8 bases. Per germline, CDR1 LGHDT and CDR2 YNNKEL (reference sequence). This CDR3 is built from 15 residues. The CDR3 loop is CTSSQVAGGVEKLFF. DNA for the CDR3: TGTACCAGCAGCCAAGTGGCAGGGGGCGTTGAAAAACTGTTTTTT.

This clonotype was counted a few times. The chain recombines TRBV30 with TRBJ1-5, with D perhaps matching TRBD1 (5 bases). The CDR3 is made up of 12 amino acids. The germline gives CDR1 GTSNPN, CDR2 SVGIG (reference sequence). The V and J ends lost 2 bases and 9 bases respectively, with 11 bases between them. CDR3: CAWSTGPRPQHF. CDR3 bases: TGTGCCTGGAGTACGGGACCTAGGCCCCAGCATTTT.

The chain combines TRBV4-3 with TRBJ1-2, with unresolved D. This CDR3 has 12 residues. V lost 5 bases and J 6 bases, leaving 10 bases between the germline ends. The germline V gene encodes CDR1 LGHNA and CDR2 YSLEER. CDR3 in DNA: TGCGCCAGCAGCTCCCCGAGGGATGGCTACACCTTC. Protein product: CASSSPRDGYTF.

V gene TRBV10-3 combines with J gene TRBJ2-1; D is unclear. The length of the CDR3 is 15 residues. Germline assignment: CDR1 ENHRY and CDR2 SYGVKD. V dropped 3 bases and J dropped 10 bases, with 19 bases sitting between them. The CDR3 sequence is CAISDDGLRVWEQFF. DNA of the CDR3: TGTGCCATCAGTGACGACGGCCTAAGGGTGTGGGAGCAGTTCTTC.

The chain recombines TRBV25-1 with TRBJ1-6, with D possibly being TRBD1 (5 bases). Germline-derived CDR1 and CDR2 are MGHDK and SYGVNS. CDR3 length: 15 amino acids. V lost 1 base and J lost 8, with 12 bases in between. CDR3 region: CASSEWGLQDSPLHF. CDR3 DNA: TGTGCCAGCAGTGAATGGGGACTCCAGGATTCACCCCTCCACTTT. Complete variable domain (other parts from reference TRBV25-1 and TRBJ1-6): EADIYQTPRYLVIGTGKKITLECSQTMGHDKMYWYQQDPGMELHLIHYSYGVNSTEKGDLSSESTVSRIRTEHFPLTLESARPSHTSQYLCASSEWGLQDSPLHFGNGTRLTVT.

This clonotype was seen only a few times. J is TRBJ2-4 and V is TRBV20-1, with D possibly TRBD1 on 6 matching bases. V lost 4 bases and J lost 11, with 15 bases in between. CDR3 size: 12 residues. The germline V gene encodes CDR1 DFQATT and CDR2 SNEGSKA (reference sequence). In nucleotides, the CDR3 is TGCAGTGCTAACGACCCGGGGACACTTCAGTACTTC. Translating gives CSANDPGTLQYF.

V usage is TRBV14 and J usage is TRBJ2-5, with D possibly called TRBD1 or TRBD2 (5 bases each). V lost 1 base and J 5 bases, leaving 11 bases between the germline ends. Germline V gene data show CDR1 as SGHDN and CDR2 as FVKESK. The CDR3 totals 14 residues. CDR3 in amino acids: CASSQVGTRETQYF. CDR3 DNA sequence: TGTGCCAGCAGCCAAGTCGGGACCAGGGAGACCCAGTACTTC.

The chain uses TRBV7-9 and TRBJ2-3; D remains unclear. The CDR3 consists of 11 residues. In germline, CDR1 is SEHNR, CDR2 FQNEAQ (reference sequence). Trimming took off 5 bases at V and 5 bases at J, with 5 bases between the two ends. The CDR3 region is CASSDLDTQYF. The CDR3 DNA is TGTGCCAGCAGCGATTTAGATACGCAGTATTTT.

The chain couples TRBV6-4 to TRBJ2-7; 10 bases agree with TRBD1. The CDR3 length is 13 residues. J was trimmed by 4 bases and V by 7 bases; bases with no gene match: 4. The germline V gene encodes CDR1 MRHNA and CDR2 SNTAGT. The CDR3 region has the DNA TGTGCCAGCAAGGGGGACAGGGGTTACGAGCAGTACTTC. This codes for CASKGDRGYEQYF.